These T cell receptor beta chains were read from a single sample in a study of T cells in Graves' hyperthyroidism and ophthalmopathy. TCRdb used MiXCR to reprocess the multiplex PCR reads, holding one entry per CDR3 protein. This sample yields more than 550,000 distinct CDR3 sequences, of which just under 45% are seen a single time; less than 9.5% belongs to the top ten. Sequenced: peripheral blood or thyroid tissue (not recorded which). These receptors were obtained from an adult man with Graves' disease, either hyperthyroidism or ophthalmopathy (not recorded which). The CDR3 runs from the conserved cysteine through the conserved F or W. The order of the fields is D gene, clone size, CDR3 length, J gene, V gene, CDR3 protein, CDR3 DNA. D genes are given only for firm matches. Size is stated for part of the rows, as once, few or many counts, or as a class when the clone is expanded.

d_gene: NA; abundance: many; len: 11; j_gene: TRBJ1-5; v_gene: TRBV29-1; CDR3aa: CSQSGGQPQHF; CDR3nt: TGCAGCCAGTCAGGCGGGCAGCCCCAGCATTTT
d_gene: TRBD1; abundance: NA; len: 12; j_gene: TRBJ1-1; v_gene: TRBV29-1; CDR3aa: CSVTGVGTEAFF; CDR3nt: TGCAGCGTCACAGGGGTTGGAACTGAAGCTTTCTTT
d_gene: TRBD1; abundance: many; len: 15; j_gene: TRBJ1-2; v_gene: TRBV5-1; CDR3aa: CASSLVQGANYGYTF; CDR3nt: TGCGCCAGCAGCTTGGTGCAGGGGGCTAACTATGGCTACACCTTC
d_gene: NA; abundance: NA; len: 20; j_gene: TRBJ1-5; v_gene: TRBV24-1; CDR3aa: CATSGSAGGLGAASNQPQHF; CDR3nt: TGTGCCACCAGTGGATCAGCCGGGGGGCTCGGGGCAGCTAGCAATCAGCCCCAGCATTTT
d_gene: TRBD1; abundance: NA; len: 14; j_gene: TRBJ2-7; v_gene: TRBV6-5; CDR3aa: CASSSGTGELEQYF; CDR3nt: TGTGCCAGCAGTTCCGGGACAGGGGAACTCGAGCAGTACTTC
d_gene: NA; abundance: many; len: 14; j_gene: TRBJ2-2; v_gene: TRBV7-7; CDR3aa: CASRVDSSTGELFF; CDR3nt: TGTGCTAGCAGAGTCGACAGTTCCACCGGGGAGCTGTTTTTT
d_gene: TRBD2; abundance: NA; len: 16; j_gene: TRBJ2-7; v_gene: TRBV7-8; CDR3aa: CASSLYLTSGLYEQYF; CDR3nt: TGTGCCAGCAGCTTATACTTGACTAGCGGACTCTACGAGCAGTACTTC
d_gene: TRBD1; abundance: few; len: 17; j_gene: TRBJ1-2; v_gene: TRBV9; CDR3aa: CASSTGTGLSDYYGYTF; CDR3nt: TGTGCCAGCAGCACCGGGACAGGCCTGTCAGATTACTATGGCTACACCTTC
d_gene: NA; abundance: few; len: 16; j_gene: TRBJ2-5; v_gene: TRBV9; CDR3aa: CASSLFPRQSKETQYF; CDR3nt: TGTGCCAGCAGCTTGTTTCCGCGACAGTCAAAAGAGACCCAGTACTTC
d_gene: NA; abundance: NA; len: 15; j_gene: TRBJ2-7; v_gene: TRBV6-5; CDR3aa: CASSIGTTPPYEQYF; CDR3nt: TGTGCCAGCAGTATAGGGACCACACCCCCATACGAGCAGTACTTC
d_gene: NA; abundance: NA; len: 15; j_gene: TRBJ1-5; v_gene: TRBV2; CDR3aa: CASSLSGFPHQPQHF; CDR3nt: TGTGCCAGCTCACTCTCCGGGTTTCCGCATCAGCCCCAGCATTTT
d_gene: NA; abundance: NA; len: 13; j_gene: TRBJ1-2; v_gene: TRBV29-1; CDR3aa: CSYTTTPDYGYTF; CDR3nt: TGCAGCTACACCACGACCCCGGACTATGGCTACACCTTC
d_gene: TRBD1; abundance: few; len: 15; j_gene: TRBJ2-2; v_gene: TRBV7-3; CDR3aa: CASSSSRQGTGELFF; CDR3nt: TGTGCCAGCAGCTCGAGCCGACAGGGTACCGGGGAGCTGTTTTTT
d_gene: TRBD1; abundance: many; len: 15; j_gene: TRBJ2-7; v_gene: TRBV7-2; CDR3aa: CASSRGGTGAYEQYF; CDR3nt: TGTGCCAGCAGTCGAGGCGGGACAGGGGCCTACGAGCAGTACTTC
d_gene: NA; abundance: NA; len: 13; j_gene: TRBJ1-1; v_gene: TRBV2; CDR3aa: CASSVRGGDEAFF; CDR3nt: TGTGCCAGCAGCGTAAGGGGCGGCGATGAAGCTTTCTTT
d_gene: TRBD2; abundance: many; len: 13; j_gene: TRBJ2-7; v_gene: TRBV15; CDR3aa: CATSDGGSYEQYF; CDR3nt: TGTGCCACCAGCGACGGGGGGTCCTACGAGCAGTACTTC
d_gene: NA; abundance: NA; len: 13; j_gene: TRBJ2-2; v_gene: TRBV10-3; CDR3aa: CAIGTGLTGELFF; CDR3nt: TGTGCCATCGGGACGGGGCTAACCGGGGAGCTGTTTTTT
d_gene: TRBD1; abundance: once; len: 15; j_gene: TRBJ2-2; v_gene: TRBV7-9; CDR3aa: CASSPTGRSTGELFF; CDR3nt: TGTGCCAGCAGCCCGACAGGGAGAAGTACCGGGGAGCTGTTTTTT
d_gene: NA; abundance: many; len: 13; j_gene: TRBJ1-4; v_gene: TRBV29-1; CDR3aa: CSVEVGRNEKLFF; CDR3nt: TGCAGCGTTGAAGTGGGGAGAAATGAAAAACTGTTTTTT
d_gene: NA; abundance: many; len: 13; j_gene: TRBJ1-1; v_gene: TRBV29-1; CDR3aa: CSVAHRMNTEAFF; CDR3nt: TGCAGCGTGGCTCACAGAATGAACACTGAAGCTTTCTTT
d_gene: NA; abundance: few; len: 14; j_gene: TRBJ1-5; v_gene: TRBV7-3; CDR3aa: CASSPDSQNQPQHF; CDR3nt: TGTGCCAGCAGCCCGGACAGTCAAAATCAGCCCCAGCATTTT
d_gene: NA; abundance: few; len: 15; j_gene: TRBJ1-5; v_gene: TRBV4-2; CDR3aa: CASSQGGDNHQPQHF; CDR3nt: TGTGCCAGCAGCCAAGGCGGGGACAATCATCAGCCCCAGCATTTT
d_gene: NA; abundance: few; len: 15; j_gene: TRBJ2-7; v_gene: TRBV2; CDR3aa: CASSDPGLPGYEQYF; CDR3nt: TGTGCCAGCAGTGACCCGGGACTCCCAGGGTACGAGCAGTACTTC
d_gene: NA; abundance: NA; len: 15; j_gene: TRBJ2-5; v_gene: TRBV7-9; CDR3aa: CASSLGPKTGETQYF; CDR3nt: TGTGCCAGCAGCTTAGGCCCAAAGACGGGGGAGACCCAGTACTTC
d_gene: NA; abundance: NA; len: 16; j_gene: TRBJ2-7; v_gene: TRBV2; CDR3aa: CASSGVFGDGSYEQYF; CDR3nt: TGTGCCAGCAGTGGGGTATTTGGGGACGGATCCTACGAGCAGTACTTC
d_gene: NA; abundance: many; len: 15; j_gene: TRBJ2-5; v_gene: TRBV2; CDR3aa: CASSPYTGSQETQYF; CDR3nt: TGTGCCAGCAGCCCGTACACAGGGAGTCAAGAGACCCAGTACTTC
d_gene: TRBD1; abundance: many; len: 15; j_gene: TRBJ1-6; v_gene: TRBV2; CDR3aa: CASSERDSYNSPLHF; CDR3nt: TGTGCCAGCAGTGAACGGGACAGCTATAATTCACCCCTCCACTTT
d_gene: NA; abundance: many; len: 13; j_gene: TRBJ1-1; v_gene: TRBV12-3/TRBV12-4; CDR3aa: CASSLNQGSEAFF; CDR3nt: TGTGCCAGCAGCCTTAATCAGGGGAGTGAAGCTTTCTTT
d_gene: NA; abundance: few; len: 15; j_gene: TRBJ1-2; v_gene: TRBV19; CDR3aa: CASRAGIGQNYGYTF; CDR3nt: TGTGCCAGTAGGGCGGGGATCGGCCAGAACTATGGCTACACCTTC
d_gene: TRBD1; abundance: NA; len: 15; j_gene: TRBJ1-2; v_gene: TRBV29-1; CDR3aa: CSVRDRPLEFDGYTF; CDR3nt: TGCAGCGTCCGGGACAGGCCCTTAGAATTCGATGGCTACACCTTC
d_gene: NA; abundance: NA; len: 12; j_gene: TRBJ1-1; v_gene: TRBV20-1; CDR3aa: CSARIRDTEAFF; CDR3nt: TGCAGTGCTAGGATTAGGGACACTGAAGCTTTCTTT
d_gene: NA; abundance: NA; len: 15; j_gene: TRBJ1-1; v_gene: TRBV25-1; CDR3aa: CASSPRAQLNTEAFF; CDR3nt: TGTGCCAGCAGTCCCCGTGCCCAGTTGAACACTGAAGCTTTCTTT
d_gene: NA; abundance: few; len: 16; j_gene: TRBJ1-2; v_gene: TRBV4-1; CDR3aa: CASSFTPRHTNYGYTF; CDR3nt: TGCGCCAGCAGCTTTACCCCACGCCACACTAACTATGGCTACACCTTC
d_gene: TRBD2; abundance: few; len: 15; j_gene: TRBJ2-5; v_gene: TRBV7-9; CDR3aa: CASSILAGGQETQYF; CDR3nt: TGTGCTAGCAGCATACTAGCGGGGGGGCAAGAGACCCAGTACTTC
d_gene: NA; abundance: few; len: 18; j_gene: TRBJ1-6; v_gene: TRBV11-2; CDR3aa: CASSLVGPRRPYNSPLHF; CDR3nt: TGTGCCAGCAGCTTAGTAGGCCCCCGACGGCCCTATAATTCACCCCTCCACTTT
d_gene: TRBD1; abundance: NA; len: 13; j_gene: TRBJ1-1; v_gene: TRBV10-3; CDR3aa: CAIRMQGEPEAFF; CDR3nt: TGTGCCATCAGGATGCAGGGGGAGCCTGAAGCTTTCTTT
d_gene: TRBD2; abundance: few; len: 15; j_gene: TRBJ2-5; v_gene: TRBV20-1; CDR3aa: CSARVGSGRVGTQYF; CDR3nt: TGCAGTGCTAGAGTGGGTAGCGGGAGAGTTGGGACCCAGTACTTC
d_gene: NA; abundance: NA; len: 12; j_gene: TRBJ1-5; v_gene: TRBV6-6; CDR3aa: CASSNRARTQHF; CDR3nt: TGTGCCAGCAGCAACAGGGCGCGGACCCAGCATTTT
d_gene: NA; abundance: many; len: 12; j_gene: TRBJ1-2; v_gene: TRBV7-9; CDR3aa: CASSLEALGYTF; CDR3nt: TGTGCCAGCAGCTTGGAAGCGCTTGGCTACACCTTC
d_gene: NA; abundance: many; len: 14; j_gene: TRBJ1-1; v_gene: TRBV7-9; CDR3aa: CASSPNIRDTEAFF; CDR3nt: TGTGCCAGCAGCCCAAACATCAGGGACACTGAAGCTTTCTTT
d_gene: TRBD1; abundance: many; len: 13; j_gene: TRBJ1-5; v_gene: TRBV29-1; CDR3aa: CSVGTGINQPQHF; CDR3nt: TGCAGCGTTGGGACAGGCATCAATCAGCCCCAGCATTTT
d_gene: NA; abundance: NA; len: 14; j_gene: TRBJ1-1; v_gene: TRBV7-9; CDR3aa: CASSLRASGREAFF; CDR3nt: TGTGCCAGCAGCTTAAGGGCTTCGGGGCGTGAAGCTTTCTTT
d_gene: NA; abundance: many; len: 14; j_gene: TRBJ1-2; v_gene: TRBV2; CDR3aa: CASSDRRGLGGYTF; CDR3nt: TGTGCCAGCAGTGACCGCAGGGGACTGGGTGGCTACACCTTC
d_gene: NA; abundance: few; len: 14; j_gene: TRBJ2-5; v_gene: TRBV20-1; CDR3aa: CSATSDWGQETQYF; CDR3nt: TGCAGTGCCACCAGTGATTGGGGGCAAGAGACCCAGTACTTC
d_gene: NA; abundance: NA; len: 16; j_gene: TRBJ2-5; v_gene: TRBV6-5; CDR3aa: CASSEPPIERESTQYF; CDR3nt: TGTGCCAGCAGTGAACCCCCAATCGAGAGGGAGTCGACCCAGTACTTC
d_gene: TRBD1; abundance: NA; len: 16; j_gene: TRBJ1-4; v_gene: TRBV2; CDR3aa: CASSSLMTGIAEKLFF; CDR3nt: TGTGCCAGCAGTTCGTTAATGACAGGGATTGCTGAAAAACTGTTTTTT
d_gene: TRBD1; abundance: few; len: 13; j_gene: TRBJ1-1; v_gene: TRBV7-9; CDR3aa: CASSLGGQGAAFF; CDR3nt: TGTGCCAGCAGCTTAGGGGGACAGGGGGCAGCTTTCTTT
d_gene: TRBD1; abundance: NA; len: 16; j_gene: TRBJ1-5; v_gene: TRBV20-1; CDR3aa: CSARERPGGPNQPQHF; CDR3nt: TGCAGTGCTAGGGAACGACCAGGGGGCCCCAATCAGCCCCAGCATTTT
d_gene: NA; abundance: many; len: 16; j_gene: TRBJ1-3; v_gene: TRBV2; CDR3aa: CASSEGLPSSGNTIYF; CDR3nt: TGTGCCAGCAGTGAGGGACTGCCCAGCTCTGGAAACACCATATATTTT
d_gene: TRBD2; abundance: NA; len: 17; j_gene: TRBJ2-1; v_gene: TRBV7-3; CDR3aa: CASSLTMGLADYNEQFF; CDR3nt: TGTGCCAGCAGCTTAACGATGGGGCTAGCGGATTACAATGAGCAGTTCTTC
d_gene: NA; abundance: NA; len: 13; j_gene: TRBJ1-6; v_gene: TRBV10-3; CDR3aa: CAIRGVAGSPLHF; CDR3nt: TGTGCCATCAGAGGGGTTGCCGGTTCACCCCTCCACTTT
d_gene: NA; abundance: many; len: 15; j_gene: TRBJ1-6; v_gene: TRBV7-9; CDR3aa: CASSSVRELNSPLHF; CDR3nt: TGTGCCAGCAGCTCTGTCCGGGAGCTTAATTCACCCCTCCACTTT
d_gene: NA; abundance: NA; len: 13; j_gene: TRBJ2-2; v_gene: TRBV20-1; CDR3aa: CSARPANTGELFF; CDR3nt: TGCAGTGCTAGACCAGCAAACACCGGGGAGCTGTTTTTT
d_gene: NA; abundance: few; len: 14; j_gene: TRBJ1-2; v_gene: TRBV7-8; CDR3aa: CASSLSDNLYGYTF; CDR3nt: TGTGCCAGCAGCTTATCAGATAACCTTTATGGCTACACCTTC
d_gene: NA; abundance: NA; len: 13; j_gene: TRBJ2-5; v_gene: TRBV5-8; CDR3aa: CASSAREQETQYF; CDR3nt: TGTGCCAGCAGCGCCCGGGAACAAGAGACCCAGTACTTC
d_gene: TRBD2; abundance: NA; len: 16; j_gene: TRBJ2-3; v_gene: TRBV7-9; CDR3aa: CASSLGTSGRSDTQYF; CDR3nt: TGTGCCAGCAGCTTGGGGACTAGCGGGAGATCAGATACGCAGTATTTT
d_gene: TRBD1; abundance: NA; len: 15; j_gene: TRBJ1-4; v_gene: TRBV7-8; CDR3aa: CASSQRTGGYEKLFF; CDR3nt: TGTGCCAGCAGCCAACGGACAGGGGGCTATGAAAAACTGTTTTTT